Presented here are 9 T cell receptor beta chains from one specimen sequenced in a study of shared clonotypes between healthy human individuals. Sequencing used immunoSEQ multiplex PCR; TCRdb keeps in-frame clones, though not all of them. The repertoire holds 2 million to 3 million clones, with more than 85% as singletons. The sequencing sample was made of naive CD4+ T cells from PBMCs. Subset reported: CD45RA+ positively selected. Every receptor here comes from a man aged 18 to 29 in good health. Some clones in this sample may be carry-over from other donors' samples.

This clone was counted only a few times. The chain links TRBV20-1 to TRBJ1-1; D possibly corresponds to TRBD1 (5 bases). The CDR3 runs 11 residues. Germline CDR1 is DFQATT and CDR2 is SNEGSKA (reference sequence). The chain's CDR3 is CKGQFGTEAFF. In nucleotides, the CDR3 is TGCAAGGGGCAGTTCGGCACCGAAGCTTTCTTT.

The chain links TRBV5-4 to TRBJ1-1, with 8 positions matching TRBD1. This CDR3 contains 13 residues. Germline loops: CDR1 SGHNT, CDR2 YYREEE (reference sequence). V lost 4 bases to trimming and J lost 3 bases; unmatched junction nucleotides: 2. This chain's CDR3 is CASSEGQDTEAFF. CDR3 in DNA: TGTGCCAGCAGCGAGGGACAGGACACTGAAGCTTTCTTT.

In regard to this clone: The sample holds other DNA sequences that translate to the same CDR3. V gene TRBV2 combines with J gene TRBJ2-1; 8 nucleotides line up with TRBD2. Unmatched junction bases numbered 4, after V lost 6 bases and J lost 0 bases. The germline V gene encodes CDR1 SNHLY and CDR2 FYNNEI. The CDR3 has 15 residues. CDR3: CASSRLANSYNEQFF. The CDR3 nucleotides are TGTGCCAGCAGCAGACTAGCGAACTCCTACAATGAGCAGTTCTTC.

This chain uses TRBV19 with TRBJ2-4, with TRBD1 identical over 7 bases. The CDR3 consists of 14 residues. The germline gives CDR1 LNHDA, CDR2 SQIVND (reference sequence). V was pared by 2 bases and J by 4 bases, with 2 bases of the junction left unmatched. The CDR3 DNA reads TGTGCCAGTAGTATAAGGGACAGTAAAAACATTCAGTACTTC. This codes for CASSIRDSKNIQYF.

The chain recombines TRBV5-8 with TRBJ2-7, with unresolved D. In germline, CDR1 is SGHTS, CDR2 YDEGEE. This CDR3 has 11 amino acids. The ends were cut back, 1 base at V and 6 bases at J, with 5 bases in the middle. The CDR3 here is CASSLYAEQYF. The CDR3 DNA reads as TGTGCCAGCAGCTTGTATGCCGAGCAGTACTTC.

The chain employs TRBV25-1 and TRBJ2-1; a weak D match, TRBD2 (5 bases). Germline assignment: CDR1 MGHDK and CDR2 SYGVNS. The germline V and J ends were trimmed by 6 bases and 4 bases, with 16 bases remaining between them. The length of the CDR3 is 15 residues. The CDR3 nucleotides read TGTGCCAGCAGCTCCTTGGCGGGCGGGTACAATGAGCAGTTCTTC. It encodes CASSSLAGGYNEQFF.

The chain has TRBV2 and TRBJ2-7; TRBD2 agrees at 7 bases. The length of the CDR3 is 14 residues. Germline V gives CDR1 SNHLY, CDR2 FYNNEI. The ends lost 6 bases at V and 3 bases at J; junction bases unmatched: 8. The CDR3 loop is CASRAGGSFYEQYF. The CDR3 DNA sequence: TGTGCCAGCAGGGCGGGCGGGAGCTTCTACGAGCAGTACTTC.

The V and J genes are TRBV6-6 and TRBJ2-1, with 12 nucleotides matching TRBD2. CDR1 and CDR2 (germline): MNHNY, SVGAGI (reference sequence). The CDR3 has 15 residues. J was trimmed by 8 bases and V by 2 bases; bases with no gene match: 4. CDR3 DNA sequence: TGTGCCAGCAGTTACACTAGCGGGAGGTCGGATGAGCAGTTCTTC. It yields the protein CASSYTSGRSDEQFF.

CDR3 amino acids: CASSWGDRTNTGELFF. CDR3 nucleotides: TGCGCCAGCAGCTGGGGGGACAGGACGAACACCGGGGAGCTGTTTTTT. This chain connects TRBV5-1 to TRBJ2-2; TRBD1 agrees at 8 bases. The CDR3 has 16 amino acids. Germline V gene sequence: CDR1 SGHRS, CDR2 YFSETQ. Losses at the gene ends were 3 bases for V and 0 bases for J; bases not matched to a gene: 4.